The next 11 T cell receptor beta chains were all read from a single sample in a study of tumor-infiltrating lymphocytes in primary liver carcinoma. The authors made TCR beta cDNA from roughly 480 ng total RNA with a constant-region primer. Each TCR beta library was derived from three nested multiplex PCR rounds that employed slightly modified ARM-PCR. The opening two PCR rounds, ten to eleven cycles each, paired TRBV1-TRBV30 forward primers with a C-beta reverse primer. MiXCR was run by TCRdb on the multiplex PCR reads, yielding one entry per CDR3 protein. The table shows about 96,000 distinct CDR3 sequences, with approximately 68% occurring only once. Each 20-30 mg portion of unsorted bulk tissue served as the source for co-extraction of RNA and DNA. Sequences were obtained from tumor-adjacent normal liver tissue. These receptor sequences come from a man aged 35 to 55 with primary liver carcinoma and hepatitis B virus infection.

CDR3 amino acids: CASIDPYEQYF. In DNA, the CDR3 is TGTGCCAGCATAGATCCTTACGAGCAGTACTTC. The genes are TRBV11-2 and TRBJ2-7; D uncertain. The V gene's germline CDR1 is SGHAT and CDR2 FQNNGV. V lost 7 bases and J lost 4, with 8 bases in between. The CDR3 is 11 residues long.

A note on this clonotype: This CDR3 is missing its conserved last phenylalanine or tryptophan, likely due to a read error. The chain combines TRBV11-1 with TRBJ2-3, with TRBD2 identical over 8 bases. The CDR3 consists of 14 residues. The germline V gene has CDR1 SGHAT and CDR2 FQDESV (reference sequence). Here the CDR3 DNA reads TGTGCCAACAGCTACGGGACTAGTACAGATACGCAGTATTAT. Its translation is CANSYGTSTDTQYY.

In the case of this clonotype: At one boundary the junction diverges from the germline segment, which might be a read error. The chain employs TRBV11-2 and TRBJ2-3; TRBD2 agrees at 13 bases. The CDR3 sequence is 15 residues long. Germline assignment: CDR1 SGHAT and CDR2 FQNNGV. In DNA, the CDR3 is TGTGCCAGCAGTTCCGGAACTAGCGGGAGGGATACGCTGTATTTT. Translated: CASSSGTSGRDTLYF.

This clonotype was counted only a few times. The chain carries TRBV2 and TRBJ1-3; D unclear. The V gene lost 7 bases and the J gene lost 2 bases, with 9 bases spanning the gap. Germline V CDR1 and CDR2: SNHLY, FYNNEI. The CDR3 loop spans 13 amino acids. CDR3 sequence (DNA): TGTGCCAGCACGAGGAACGCTGGAAACACCATATATTTT. Translated: CASTRNAGNTIYF.

A remark on this clonotype: A read error may be the cause here, since a much bigger clone is one base away. The chain uses TRBV10-2 and TRBJ1-5; no clear D. V shed 9 bases and J shed 4 bases, with 13 bases lying between them. The CDR3 has 13 amino acids. Per germline, CDR1 WSHSY and CDR2 SAAADI. CDR3 nucleotides: TGCGCCAGTCGACCAATCCCTAATCAGCCCCAGCATTTT. It codes for CASRPIPNQPQHF.

On this clonotype: This likely comes from a read error, as the CDR3 has no conserved phenylalanine or tryptophan at its end. The rearrangement links TRBV5-1 to TRBJ1-1; TRBD1 matches at 11 bases. CDR1 SGHRS and CDR2 YFSETQ come from the germline V gene. This CDR3 comprises 15 residues. V dropped 2 bases and J dropped 4; count of bases not matched to a gene: 4. The CDR3 here is CASSFSGTGGTEAFL. CDR3 DNA: TGCGCCAGCAGCTTCTCCGGGACAGGGGGCACTGAAGCTTTCCTT.

In its sample, this clonotype was seen once. A read error is possible here, since a much larger clone lies one base away. The chain recombines TRBV7-8 with TRBJ2-7; tentative D call: TRBD2 (5 bases). This CDR3 comprises 15 residues. Per the germline V gene, CDR1 is SGHVS and CDR2 is FQNEAQ. CDR3 nucleotides: TGTGCCAGCAGCTCCCCGGACTTCGGTCGGTACGAGCGGTACTTC. It codes for CASSSPDFGRYERYF.

On this clonotype: Relative to the germline gene, one junction end is altered; a read error may explain this. The genes are TRBV4-1 and TRBJ2-2; D is undetermined. This CDR3 contains 14 residues. CDR1 and CDR2 (germline): MGHRA, YSYEKL. CDR3 DNA sequence: TGTGCCAGCAGCCAACAGTACGGGACCGGGGAGCTGTTTTTT. Translated, it gives CASSQQYGTGELFF.

This clonotype was seen at least ten times. This rearrangement joins TRBV6-6 to TRBJ2-1, with TRBD2 matching over 9 bases. V gave up 11 bases and J gave up 8 bases; unmatched junction bases: 16. This CDR3 comprises 15 residues. Germline values: CDR1 MNHNY, CDR2 SVGAGI (reference sequence). CDR3 DNA sequence: TGTGCCGGTCGCAGTTATAGCGGGAGTTACGATGAGCAGTTCTTC. Protein product: CAGRSYSGSYDEQFF.

Comment on this clonotype: One end of the junction fails to match germline, which may point to a read error. This chain joins TRBV5-5 and TRBJ1-1; TRBD1 is a possible D gene (6 bases). Per the germline V gene, CDR1 is SGHKS and CDR2 is YYEKEE (reference sequence). The CDR3 spans 12 residues. CDR3 protein: CATSGRDTETFF. The CDR3 DNA reads as TGTGCCACCAGCGGGAGGGACACTGAAACTTTCTTT.

About this clonotype: A much larger clone lies a single base off, so this may be a read error. This sequence joins TRBV28 and TRBJ2-3; D remains unclear. Germline V gene sequence: CDR1 MDHEN, CDR2 SYDVKM. CDR3 size: 14 residues. V gave up 7 bases and J gave up 2 bases, with 13 bases separating them. In nucleotides, the CDR3 is TGTGCCAGCACCAGTGGGCCGGACACAGATACGCAGTATTTT. It specifies CASTSGPDTDTQYF.